The clone carrying this T cell receptor (beta chain) was counted at least ten times. Its matching antigen is unknown. These data belong to a study of T-cell reconstitution after alpha-beta-depleted transplantation in children. Study-wide results and caveats: Recipient T cells and thymic progenitors that survived gave rise to the high TCRbeta diversity observed at day 60 in some patients. Once a year had passed after transplant, T-cell counts and diversity came mostly from newly produced T cells. Reportedly, only several hundred clones from non-depleted graft cells drove alpha-beta T-cell counts at about two months.

CDR3 length: 17 residues. Per the germline V gene, CDR1 is KGHDR and CDR2 is SFDVKD. Unmatched junction bases numbered 6, after V lost 0 bases and J lost 4 bases. The TCRbeta library was prepared with unique molecular identifiers. From the PCR reads, TCRdb called clonotypes with MiXCR, one entry per CDR3 protein. The sample has approximately 17,000 distinct CDR3 sequences, about 7.6% seen once. Sequencing used PBMCs, mostly from graft donor cells, obtained 60 days after TCRalphabeta/CD19-depleted stem cell transplant. The gene calls are TRBV24-1 and TRBJ2-3; 10 bases are shared with TRBD1. This clonotype was sampled from a boy less than two years old who had a stem cell transplant for Wiskott-Aldrich syndrome, so the T cells may come from the graft donor. The CDR3 DNA follows: TGTGCCACCAGTGATTTGAGATGGGACAGGGGCGCAGATACGCAGTATTTT. Its protein is CATSDLRWDRGADTQYF.